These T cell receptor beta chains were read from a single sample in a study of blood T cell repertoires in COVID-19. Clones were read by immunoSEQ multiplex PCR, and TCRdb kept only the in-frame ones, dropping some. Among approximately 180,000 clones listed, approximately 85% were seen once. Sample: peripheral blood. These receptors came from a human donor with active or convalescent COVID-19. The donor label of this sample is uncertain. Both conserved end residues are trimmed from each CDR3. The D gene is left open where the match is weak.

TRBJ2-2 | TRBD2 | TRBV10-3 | AISESGGGRSGELF
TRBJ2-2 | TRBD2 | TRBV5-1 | ASSLVAGYTGELF
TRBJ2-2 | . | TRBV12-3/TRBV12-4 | ASRQATGELF
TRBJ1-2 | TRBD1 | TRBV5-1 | ASSLNPGTGSDGYT
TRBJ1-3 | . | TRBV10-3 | AISEGGGNTIY
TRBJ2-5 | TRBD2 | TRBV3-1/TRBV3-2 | ASSPLAGGGGYETQY
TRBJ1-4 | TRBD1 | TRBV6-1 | ASSEGQGAGEKLF
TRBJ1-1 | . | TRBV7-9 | ASNPTQGWNTEAF
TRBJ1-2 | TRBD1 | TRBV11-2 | ASSDRATGYT
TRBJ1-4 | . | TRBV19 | ASSILRGATNEKLF
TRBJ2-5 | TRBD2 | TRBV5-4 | ASSLRRGGIQETQY
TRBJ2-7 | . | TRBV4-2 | ASSQDRVSYEQY
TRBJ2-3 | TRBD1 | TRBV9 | ASNFNAGTGTDTQY
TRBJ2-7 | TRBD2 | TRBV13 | ASSPRGQAGGQAEQY
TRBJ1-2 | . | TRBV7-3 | ASSLDSSSYGYT
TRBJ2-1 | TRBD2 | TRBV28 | ASSSGLAGVYNEQF
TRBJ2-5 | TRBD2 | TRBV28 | ASSPHNAGEETQY
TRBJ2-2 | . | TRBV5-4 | ASSLEAGTGELF
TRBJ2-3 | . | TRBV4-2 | ASSQEDHQGDTQY
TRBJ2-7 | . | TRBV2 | ASRALDDYYEQY
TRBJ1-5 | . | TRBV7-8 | ASSKSGGGRYGQPQH
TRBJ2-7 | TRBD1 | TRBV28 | ASSSLQGEPSYEQY
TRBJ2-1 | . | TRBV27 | ASLLTGNYNEQF
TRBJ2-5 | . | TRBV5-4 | ASSQEGARPGTQY
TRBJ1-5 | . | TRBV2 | ASSGLPGNQPQH
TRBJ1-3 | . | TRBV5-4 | ASSPRPGNTIY
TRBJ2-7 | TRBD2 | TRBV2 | ASSNTGGAYEQY
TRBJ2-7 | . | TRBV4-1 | ASRSRDSAYEQY
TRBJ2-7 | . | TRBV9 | ASSISGAGDEQY
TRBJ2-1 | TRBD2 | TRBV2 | ASRGLAGGGEQF
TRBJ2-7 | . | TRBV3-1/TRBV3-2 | ASSPEQGAEQY
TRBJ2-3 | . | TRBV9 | ASSVDRDTLDTQY
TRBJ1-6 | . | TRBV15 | ATSREEVSPLH
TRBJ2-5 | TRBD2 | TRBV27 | ASSFPGGVTQY
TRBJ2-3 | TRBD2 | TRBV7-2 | ASSLGGGADTQY
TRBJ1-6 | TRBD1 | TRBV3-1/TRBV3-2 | ASSQHRGNSPLH
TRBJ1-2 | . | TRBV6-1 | ASSERVTGGGARDGYT
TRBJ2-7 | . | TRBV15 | ATSPRVNYEQY
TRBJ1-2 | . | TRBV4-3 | ASSPGPGNYGYT
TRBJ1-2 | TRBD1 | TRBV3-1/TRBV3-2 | ASSQVGTGGIGYT
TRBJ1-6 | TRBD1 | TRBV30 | AWSGGQGLH
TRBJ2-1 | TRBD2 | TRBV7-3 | ASSWGLAGARGNNEQF
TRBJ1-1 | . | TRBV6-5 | ASSYSSFSSTEAF
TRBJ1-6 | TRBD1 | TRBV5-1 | ASSSGTGSGGSPLH
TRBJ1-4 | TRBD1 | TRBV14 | ASSRWNGRGNEKLF
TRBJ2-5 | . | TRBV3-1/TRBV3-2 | ASSPRVSTARIQY
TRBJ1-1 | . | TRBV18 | ASSPPSQENTEAF
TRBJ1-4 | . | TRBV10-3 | AISEHLAGVELF
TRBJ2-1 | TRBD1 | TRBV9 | ASSVSGQGYNEQF
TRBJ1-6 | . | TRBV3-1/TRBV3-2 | ASSQDIPGGNSPLH
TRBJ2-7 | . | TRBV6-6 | ASSYSIRQY
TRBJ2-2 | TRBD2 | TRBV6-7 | ASGPGKTSGRAGGTGELF
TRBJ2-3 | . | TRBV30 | AWKGGEYYTDTQY
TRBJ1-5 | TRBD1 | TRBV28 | ASRNRGNQPQH
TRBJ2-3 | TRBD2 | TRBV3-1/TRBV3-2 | ASSRRRVTSLTDTQY